The clone carrying this T cell receptor beta chain was counted at least ten times. The CDR3 is made up of 14 amino acids. The V and J ends lost 1 base and 6 bases respectively, with 13 bases between them. Germline CDR1 is SGHRS and CDR2 is YFSETQ. Exclusions: uncontrolled infection, other autoimmune disease, pregnancy, lactation. Orbital computed tomography and thyroid ultrasound, together with serum TRAb and thyroxine and clinical symptoms, were used for diagnoses. The data stem from a study of T cells in Graves' hyperthyroidism and ophthalmopathy. It was RNA transcripts that yielded the amplified TCR beta CDR3 regions. A first-round RT-PCR of the TCR CDR3 used the HTBI primer set. Each CDR3 protein gets one entry after TCRdb re-called the multiplex PCR reads with MiXCR. The sample contains 450,000 to 700,000 distinct CDR3 sequences, about 43% of which appear only once.

The specimen sequenced was peripheral blood or thyroid tissue (not recorded which). The rearrangement links TRBV5-1 to TRBJ1-1; D gene unclear. This clonotype originated in an adult woman with Graves' disease, either hyperthyroidism or ophthalmopathy (not recorded which). The CDR3 bases are TGCGCCAGCAGCTTGAGGATTCTGGGCGCTGAAGCTTTCTTT. Protein product: CASSLRILGAEAFF.